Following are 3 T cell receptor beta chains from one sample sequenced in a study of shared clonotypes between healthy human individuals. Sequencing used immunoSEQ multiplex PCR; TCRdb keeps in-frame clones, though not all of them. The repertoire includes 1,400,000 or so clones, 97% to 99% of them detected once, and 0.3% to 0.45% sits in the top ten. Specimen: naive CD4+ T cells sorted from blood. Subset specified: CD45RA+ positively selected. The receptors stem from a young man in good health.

The CDR3 spells CASSPYASDGYTF. The CDR3 DNA follows: TGTGCCAGCTCCCCATATGCTTCGGATGGCTACACCTTC. The rearrangement joins TRBV18 to TRBJ1-2, with D uncertain. The V gene's germline CDR1 is KGHSH and CDR2 LQKENI. Trimming removed 6 bases from V and 6 bases from J, with 14 bases in between. The CDR3 length is 13 residues. Based on the CDR3 plus reference TRBV18 and TRBJ1-2, the full variable domain is NAGVMQNPRHLVRRRGQEARLRCSPMKGHSHVYWYRQLPEEGLKFMVYLQKENIIDESGMPKERFSAEFPKEGPSILRIQQVVRGDSAAYFCASSPYASDGYTFGSGTRLTVV.

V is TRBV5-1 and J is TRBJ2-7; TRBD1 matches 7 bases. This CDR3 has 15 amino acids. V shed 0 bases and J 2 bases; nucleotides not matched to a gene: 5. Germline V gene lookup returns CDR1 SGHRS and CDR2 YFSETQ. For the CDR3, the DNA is TGCGCCAGCAGCTTGGGACAGGGTCCCCCCTACGAGCAGTACTTC. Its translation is CASSLGQGPPYEQYF.

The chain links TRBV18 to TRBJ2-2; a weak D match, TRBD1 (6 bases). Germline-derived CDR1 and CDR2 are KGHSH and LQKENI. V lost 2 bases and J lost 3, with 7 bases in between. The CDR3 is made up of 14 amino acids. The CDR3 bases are TGTGCCAGCTCACCAGAGGGGGACACCGGGGAGCTGTTTTTT. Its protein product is CASSPEGDTGELFF.